These 10 T cell receptor beta chains originate from one sample sequenced in a study of blood T cell repertoires in COVID-19. Profiled with immunoSEQ multiplex PCR; TCRdb holds only in-frame clones, not every one. Of under 90,000 clones listed, nearly 90% are singletons. Sequenced material: peripheral blood. Receptor source: a woman aged 50 to 60 with COVID-19, enrolled during active disease.

This sequence joins TRBV21-1 and TRBJ1-1; the table's D call, TRBD1, was not checked against the DNA. TRBV21-1 is classified as a pseudogene. There are 12 residues in the CDR3. The DNA for the CDR3 is TGTGCCAGCAGAGTAGGGGGCACTGAAGCTTTCTTT. This translates into CASRVGGTEAFF.

The V gene is TRBV7-9, the J gene TRBJ2-1; 13 bases match TRBD2. Germline V gene sequence: CDR1 SEHNR, CDR2 FQNEAQ (reference sequence). The V segment lost 4 bases and the J segment 0 bases; nucleotides outside the gene matches: 3. The CDR3 is 17 amino acids. CDR3 DNA sequence: TGTGCCAGCAGCTCGGGACTAGCGGGGCTCTCCTACAATGAGCAGTTCTTC. Translating gives CASSSGLAGLSYNEQFF.

This chain uses TRBV6-5 with TRBJ1-4; tentatively, D is TRBD1 (5 bases). CDR3 length: 15 amino acids. CDR1 MNHEY and CDR2 SVGAGI come from the germline V gene. In nucleotides, the CDR3 is TGTGGAGGGGCCGGGGAGGGCTTTCGTAATGAAAAACTGTTTTTT. This translates into CGGAGEGFRNEKLFF.

The J gene is TRBJ2-1, the V gene TRBV5-1; 9 bases agree with TRBD2. V lost 1 base and J lost 3; bases outside the gene matches: 5. The V gene's germline CDR1 is SGHRS and CDR2 YFSETQ. This CDR3 is built from 16 residues. DNA for the CDR3: TGCGCCAGCAGCTTGATAAGGACTAGCGTCTACAATGAGCAGTTCTTC. Protein sequence: CASSLIRTSVYNEQFF.

The genes are TRBV28 and TRBJ2-4; 7 bases are shared with TRBD1. With V trimmed by 2 bases and J by 4 bases, 14 bases remained unmatched. The V gene's germline CDR1 is MDHEN and CDR2 SYDVKM. CDR3 length equals 18 residues. The CDR3 DNA follows: TGTGCCAGCAGTTTAGGATTATCGCCCGGGACAGTAAAAAACATTCAGTACTTC. It yields the protein CASSLGLSPGTVKNIQYF.

The genes are TRBV5-4 and TRBJ1-2, with a possible D match to TRBD1 (6 bases). CDR3 length equals 15 residues. Trimming cost V 4 bases and J 8 bases, with 21 bases left between them. Germline CDR1 is SGHNT and CDR2 is YYREEE (reference sequence). The CDR3 DNA sequence: TGTGCCAGCAGCCGACGGTCCGATACGGGGGGCGGCTACACCTTC. Translation gives CASSRRSDTGGGYTF.

The chain joins TRBV9 to TRBJ2-1; 7 nucleotides agree with TRBD2. In germline, CDR1 is SGDLS, CDR2 YYNGEE. The CDR3 has 15 residues. V shed 0 bases, J shed 9 bases, and the junction held 9 bases outside the gene matches. The CDR3, as DNA: TGTGCCAGCAGCGTAGTCGGACTAGGGGTCGGTGAGCAGTTCTTC. It encodes CASSVVGLGVGEQFF.

The chain recombines TRBV2 with TRBJ1-5; TRBD1 might be the D (6 bases). V lost 6 bases and J lost 1, with 10 bases in between. Germline CDR1 is SNHLY and CDR2 is FYNNEI. The CDR3 spans 14 residues. The CDR3 bases are TGTGCCAGCAGACAAAGGGGGAGCAATCAGCCCCAGCATTTT. Its protein product is CASRQRGSNQPQHF.

V and J are TRBV19 and TRBJ2-3, with a possible D match to TRBD2 (7 bases). Germline V lookup: CDR1 LNHDA, CDR2 SQIVND (reference sequence). The ends were cut back, 2 bases at V and 6 bases at J, with 12 bases in the middle. The CDR3 spans 14 residues. CDR3 protein: CASSIQGGGDTQYF. The CDR3 DNA reads TGTGCCAGTAGTATACAAGGCGGGGGCGATACGCAGTATTTT.

The chain couples TRBV11-3 to TRBJ2-1; 7 bases fit TRBD1. The V and J ends lost 6 bases and 5 bases, in that order; junction bases with no gene match: 10. Looked up from germline, CDR1 is SGHNT and CDR2 is YENEEA. The CDR3 covers 15 residues. The CDR3 is CASSNRDSRNNEQFF. The CDR3 DNA follows: TGTGCCAGCAGTAATCGGGACAGTCGAAACAATGAGCAGTTCTTC.